The 9 T cell receptor beta chains below come from one sample, sequenced in a study of response to subunit inactivated influenza vaccine. TCRdb re-analysed the RT-PCR reads in MiXCR, keeping a single row per CDR3 protein. This table holds 500,000 to 600,000 distinct CDR3 sequences, about 15% found once. This material consisted of CD4+ T cells sorted from PBMCs, taken roughly 24 months after vaccination. The receptors stem from a man aged 50-75 years who received an inactivated influenza vaccine.

This clonotype turned up a few times. This rearrangement joins TRBV20-1 to TRBJ1-2; 7 bases map to TRBD1. The germline CDR1 and CDR2 sequences are DFQATT and SNEGSKA (reference sequence). The J segment lost 7 bases and the V segment lost 3 bases, leaving 8 bases of the junction unmatched. This CDR3 spans 13 amino acids. The CDR3 sequence: CSASSDRDGGYTF. CDR3 in DNA: TGCAGTGCTAGCTCAGACAGGGACGGTGGCTACACCTTC.

This chain joins TRBV7-2 and TRBJ2-5; 9 bases align to TRBD2. The CDR3 extends over 17 amino acids. Trimming took 1 base from V and 3 from J; bases not matched to a gene: 9. The germline gives CDR1 SGHTA, CDR2 FQGNSA. The CDR3 reads CASSLGLAGPAKETQYF. The CDR3 DNA is TGTGCCAGCAGCTTAGGGCTAGCGGGGCCAGCTAAAGAGACCCAGTACTTC.

The CDR3 loop is CASRQAGSDTQYF. CDR3 coding DNA: TGCGCCAGCAGACAGGCCGGCTCAGATACGCAGTATTTT. The chain carries TRBV5-1 and TRBJ2-3, with D perhaps matching TRBD1 (5 bases). V was trimmed by 5 bases and J by 4 bases, leaving 11 bases between them. CDR1 SGHRS and CDR2 YFSETQ come from the germline V gene. The CDR3 is 13 amino acids.

This clonotype has ten or more counts. The chain couples TRBV12-3 or TRBV12-4 to TRBJ2-5; 10 nucleotides agree with TRBD2. Trimming cost V 4 bases and J 5 bases; bases outside gene matches: 1. The CDR3 is 13 amino acids. The CDR3 DNA reads TGTGCCAGCAGTTCAGCGGGGGGGGAGACCCAGTACTTC. As protein: CASSSAGGETQYF.

Turning to this clonotype: Relative to the germline gene, one junction end is altered; a read error may explain this. V and J are TRBV7-8 and TRBJ1-1; perhaps TRBD1 as D (6 bases). This CDR3 spans 15 amino acids. The germline gives CDR1 SGHVS, CDR2 FQNEAQ. In DNA, the CDR3 is TGTGCCAGCGGGAGCAGGGGTATTGGAGGCACTGAAGTTTTCTTT. Translating it yields CASGSRGIGGTEVFF.

This clonotype was seen a handful of times. Relative to the germline gene, one junction end is altered; a read error may explain this. The CDR3 sequence: CASSKEQGYNSPLHF. In nucleotides, the CDR3 is TGTGCCAGCAGCAAAGAACAGGGCTATAATTCACCCCTCCACTTT. The J gene is TRBJ1-6, the V gene TRBV3-1; possibly TRBD1 for D (6 bases). The CDR3 covers 15 residues. Germline V gene lookup returns CDR1 LGHDT and CDR2 YNNKEL (reference sequence).

V gene TRBV10-3 combines with J gene TRBJ2-3; no definite D call. V gave up 2 bases and J gave up 0 bases, with 6 bases separating them. This CDR3 is 14 amino acids long. Germline CDR1 reads ENHRY; CDR2 reads SYGVKD. For the CDR3, the DNA is TGTGCCATCAGTGAGAATGGCAGCACAGATACGCAGTATTTT. As protein: CAISENGSTDTQYF.

The genes are TRBV24-1 and TRBJ2-5; 12 bases agree with TRBD2. Germline V gives CDR1 KGHDR, CDR2 SFDVKD. This CDR3 has 19 amino acids. The V gene end was trimmed by 4 bases and the J gene end by 2 bases; junction bases not matched to a gene: 13. The CDR3 region has the DNA TGTGCCACCAGTGAGAATCCGGGACTAGCGGGTGTACTGCAAGAGACCCAGTACTTC. This codes for CATSENPGLAGVLQETQYF.

The rearrangement joins TRBV5-1 to TRBJ1-3, with TRBD1 matching 7 bases. Germline V CDR1 and CDR2: SGHRS, YFSETQ. The CDR3 totals 17 residues. Trimming took 4 bases from V and 0 from J; bases not matched to a gene: 10. The DNA of the CDR3 is TGCGCCAGCAGCACCGCCGGGACAGTTAACTCTGGAAACACCATATATTTT. Translated: CASSTAGTVNSGNTIYF.